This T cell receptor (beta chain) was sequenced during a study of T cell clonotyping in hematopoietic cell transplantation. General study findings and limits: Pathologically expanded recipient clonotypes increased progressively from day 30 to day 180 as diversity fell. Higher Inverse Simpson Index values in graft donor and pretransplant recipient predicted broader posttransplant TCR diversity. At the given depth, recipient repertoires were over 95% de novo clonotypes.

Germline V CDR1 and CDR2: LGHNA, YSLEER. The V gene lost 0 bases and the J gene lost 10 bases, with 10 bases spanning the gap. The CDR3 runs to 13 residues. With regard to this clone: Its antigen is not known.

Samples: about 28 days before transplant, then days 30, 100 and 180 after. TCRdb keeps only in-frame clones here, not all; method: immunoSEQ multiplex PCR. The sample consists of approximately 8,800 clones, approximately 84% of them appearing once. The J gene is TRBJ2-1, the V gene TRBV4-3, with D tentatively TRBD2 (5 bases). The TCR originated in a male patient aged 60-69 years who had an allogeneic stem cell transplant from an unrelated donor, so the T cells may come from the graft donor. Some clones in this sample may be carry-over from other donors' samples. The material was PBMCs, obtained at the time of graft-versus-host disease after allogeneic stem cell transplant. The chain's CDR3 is CASSQDPGREQFF. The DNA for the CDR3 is TGCGCCAGCAGCCAAGACCCGGGGAGAGAGCAGTTCTTC.